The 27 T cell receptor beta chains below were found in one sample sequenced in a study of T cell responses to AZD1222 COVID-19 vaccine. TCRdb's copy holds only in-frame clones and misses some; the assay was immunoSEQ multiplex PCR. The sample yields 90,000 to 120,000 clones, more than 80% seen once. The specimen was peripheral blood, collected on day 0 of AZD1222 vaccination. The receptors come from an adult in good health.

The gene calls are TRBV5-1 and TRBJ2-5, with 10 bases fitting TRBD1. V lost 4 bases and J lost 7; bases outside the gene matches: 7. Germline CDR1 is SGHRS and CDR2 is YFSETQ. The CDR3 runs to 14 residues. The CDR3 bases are TGCGCCAGCAGCGCCGGGACAGGGGAGGGGACCCAGTACTTC. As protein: CASSAGTGEGTQYF.

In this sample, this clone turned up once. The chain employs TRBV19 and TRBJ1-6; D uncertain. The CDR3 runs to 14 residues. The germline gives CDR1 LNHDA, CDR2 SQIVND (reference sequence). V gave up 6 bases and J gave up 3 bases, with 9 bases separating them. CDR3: CASSTVNYNSPLHF. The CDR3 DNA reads TGTGCCAGTAGCACAGTGAACTATAATTCACCCCTCCACTTT.

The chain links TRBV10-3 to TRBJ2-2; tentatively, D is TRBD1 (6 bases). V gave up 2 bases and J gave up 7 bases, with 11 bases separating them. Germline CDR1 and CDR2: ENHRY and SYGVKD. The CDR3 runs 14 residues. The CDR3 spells CAISEQTGNGELFF. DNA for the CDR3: TGTGCCATCAGTGAGCAAACAGGGAACGGGGAGCTGTTTTTT.

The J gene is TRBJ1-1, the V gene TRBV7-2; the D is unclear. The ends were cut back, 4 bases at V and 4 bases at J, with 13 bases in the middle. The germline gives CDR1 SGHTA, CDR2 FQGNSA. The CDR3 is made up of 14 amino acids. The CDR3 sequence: CASSSEMRGTEAFF. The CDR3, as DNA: TGTGCCAGCAGCTCTGAAATGCGGGGCACTGAAGCTTTCTTT.

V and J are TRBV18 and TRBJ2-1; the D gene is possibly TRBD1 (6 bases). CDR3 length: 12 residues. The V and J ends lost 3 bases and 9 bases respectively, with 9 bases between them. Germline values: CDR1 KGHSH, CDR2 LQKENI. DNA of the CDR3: TGTGCCAGCTCACCGCAGGGGATTGAGCAGTTCTTC. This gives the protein CASSPQGIEQFF.

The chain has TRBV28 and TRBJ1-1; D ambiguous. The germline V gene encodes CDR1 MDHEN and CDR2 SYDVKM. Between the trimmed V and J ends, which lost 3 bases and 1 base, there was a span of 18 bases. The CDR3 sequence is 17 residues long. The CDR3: CASSFRPSQRRNTEAFF. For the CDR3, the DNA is TGTGCCAGCAGTTTTAGACCATCCCAGCGTCGGAACACTGAAGCTTTCTTT.

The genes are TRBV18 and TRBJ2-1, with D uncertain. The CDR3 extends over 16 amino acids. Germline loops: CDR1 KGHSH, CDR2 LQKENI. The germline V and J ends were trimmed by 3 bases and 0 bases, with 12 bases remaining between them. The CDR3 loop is CASSPIQPGSYNEQFF. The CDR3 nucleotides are TGTGCCAGCTCACCGATACAGCCCGGCTCCTACAATGAGCAGTTCTTC. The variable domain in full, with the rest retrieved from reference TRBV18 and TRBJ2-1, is NAGVMQNPRHLVRRRGQEARLRCSPMKGHSHVYWYRQLPEEGLKFMVYLQKENIIDESGMPKERFSAEFPKEGPSILRIQQVVRGDSAAYFCASSPIQPGSYNEQFFGPGTRLTVL.

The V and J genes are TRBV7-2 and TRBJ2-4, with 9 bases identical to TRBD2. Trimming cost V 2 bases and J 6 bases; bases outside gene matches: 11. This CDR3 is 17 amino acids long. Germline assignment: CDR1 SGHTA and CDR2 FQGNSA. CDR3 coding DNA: TGTGCCAGCAGCTTAAATTTTGCGGGAGGGTTAGGAAACATTCAGTACTTC. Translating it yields CASSLNFAGGLGNIQYF. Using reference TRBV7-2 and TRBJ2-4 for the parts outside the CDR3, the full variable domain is GAGVSQSPSNKVTEKGKDVELRCDPISGHTALYWYRQSLGQGLEFLIYFQGNSAPDKSGLPSDRFSAERTGGSVSTLTIQRTQQEDSAVYLCASSLNFAGGLGNIQYFGAGTRLSVL.

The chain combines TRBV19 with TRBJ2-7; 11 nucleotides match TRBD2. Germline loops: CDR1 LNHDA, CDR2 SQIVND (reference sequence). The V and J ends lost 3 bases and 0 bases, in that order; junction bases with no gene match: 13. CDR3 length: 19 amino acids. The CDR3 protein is CASSMVGLAGGKDSYEQYF. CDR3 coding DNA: TGTGCCAGTAGTATGGTCGGCCTAGCGGGAGGAAAGGACTCCTACGAGCAGTACTTC.

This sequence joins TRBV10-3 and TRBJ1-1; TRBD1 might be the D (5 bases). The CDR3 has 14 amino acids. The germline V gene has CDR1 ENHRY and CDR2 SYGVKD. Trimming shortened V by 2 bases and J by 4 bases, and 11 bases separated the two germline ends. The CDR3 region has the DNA TGTGCCATCAGTGAGAGGGAAGGGACCACTGAAGCTTTCTTT. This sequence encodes CAISEREGTTEAFF.

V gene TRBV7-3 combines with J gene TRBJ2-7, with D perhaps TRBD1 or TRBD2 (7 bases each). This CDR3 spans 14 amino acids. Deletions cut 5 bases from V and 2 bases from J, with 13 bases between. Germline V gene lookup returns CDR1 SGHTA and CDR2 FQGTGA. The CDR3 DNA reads TGTGCCAGCAGCCCCCAGGGGGGGCCCTACGAGCAGTACTTC. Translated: CASSPQGGPYEQYF.

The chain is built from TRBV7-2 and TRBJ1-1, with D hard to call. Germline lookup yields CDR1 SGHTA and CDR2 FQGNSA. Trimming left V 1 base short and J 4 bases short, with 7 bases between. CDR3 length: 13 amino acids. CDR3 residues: CASSLEVVTEAFF. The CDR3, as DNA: TGTGCCAGCAGCTTAGAAGTTGTCACTGAAGCTTTCTTT.

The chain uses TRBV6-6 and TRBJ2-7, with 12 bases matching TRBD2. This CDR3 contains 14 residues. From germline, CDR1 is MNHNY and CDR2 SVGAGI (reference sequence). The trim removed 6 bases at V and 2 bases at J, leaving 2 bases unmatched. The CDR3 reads CASRRLAGAYEQYF. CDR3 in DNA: TGTGCCAGCAGAAGACTAGCGGGAGCCTACGAGCAGTACTTC.

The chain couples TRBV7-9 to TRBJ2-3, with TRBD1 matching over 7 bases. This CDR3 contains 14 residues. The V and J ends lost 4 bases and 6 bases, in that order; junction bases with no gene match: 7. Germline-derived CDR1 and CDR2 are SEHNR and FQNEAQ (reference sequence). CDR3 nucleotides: TGTGCCAGCAGCTCCATGAGAGGGGGCGATACGCAGTATTTT. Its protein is CASSSMRGGDTQYF. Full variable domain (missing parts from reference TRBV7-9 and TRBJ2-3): DTGVSQNPRHKITKRGQNVTFRCDPISEHNRLYWYRQTLGQGPEFLTYFQNEAQLEKSRLLSDRFSAERPKGSFSTLEIQRTEQGDSAMYLCASSSMRGGDTQYFGPGTRLTVL.

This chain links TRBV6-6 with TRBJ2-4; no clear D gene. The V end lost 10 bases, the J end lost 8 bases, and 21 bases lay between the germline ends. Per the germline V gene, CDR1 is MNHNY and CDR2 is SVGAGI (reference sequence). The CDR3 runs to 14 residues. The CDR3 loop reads CATLQESRKDIQYF. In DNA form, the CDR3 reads TGTGCCACCTTGCAAGAGAGCAGGAAGGACATTCAGTACTTC.

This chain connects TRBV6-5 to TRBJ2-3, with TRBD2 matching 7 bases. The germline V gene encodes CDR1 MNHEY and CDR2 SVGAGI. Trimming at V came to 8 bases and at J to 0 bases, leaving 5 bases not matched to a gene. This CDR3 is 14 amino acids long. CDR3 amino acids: CASRDYRSTDTQYF. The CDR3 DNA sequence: TGTGCCAGCCGGGACTACCGAAGCACAGATACGCAGTATTTT.

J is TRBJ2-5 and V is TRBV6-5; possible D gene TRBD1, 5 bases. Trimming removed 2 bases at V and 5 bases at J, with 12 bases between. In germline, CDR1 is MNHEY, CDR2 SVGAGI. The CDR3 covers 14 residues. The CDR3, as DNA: TGTGCCAGCAGTTACCAGGGCGCTCGGGAGACCCAGTACTTC. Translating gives CASSYQGARETQYF.

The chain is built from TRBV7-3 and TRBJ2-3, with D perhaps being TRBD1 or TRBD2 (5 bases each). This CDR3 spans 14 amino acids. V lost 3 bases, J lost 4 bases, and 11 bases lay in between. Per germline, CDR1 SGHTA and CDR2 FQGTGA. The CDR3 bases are TGTGCCAGCAGCTTCCATGGGACCTCAGATACGCAGTATTTT. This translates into CASSFHGTSDTQYF.

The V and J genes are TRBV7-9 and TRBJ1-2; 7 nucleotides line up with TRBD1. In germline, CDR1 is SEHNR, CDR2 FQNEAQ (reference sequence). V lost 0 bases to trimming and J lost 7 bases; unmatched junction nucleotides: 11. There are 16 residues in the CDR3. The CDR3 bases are TGTGCCAGCAGCTTAGCTTATATGGACAGGCAGGGTGGCTACACCTTC. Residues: CASSLAYMDRQGGYTF.

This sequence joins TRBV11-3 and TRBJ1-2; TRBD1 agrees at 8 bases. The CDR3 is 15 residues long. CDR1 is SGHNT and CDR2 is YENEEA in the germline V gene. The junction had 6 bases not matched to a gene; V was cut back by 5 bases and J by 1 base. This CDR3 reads CASSIGTGRNYGYTF. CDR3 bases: TGTGCCAGCAGCATAGGGACAGGTCGTAACTATGGCTACACCTTC.

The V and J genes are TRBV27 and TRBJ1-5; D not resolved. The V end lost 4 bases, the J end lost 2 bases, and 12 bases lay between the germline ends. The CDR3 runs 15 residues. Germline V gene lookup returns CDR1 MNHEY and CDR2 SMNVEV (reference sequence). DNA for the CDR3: TGTGCCAGCAGTTGGGGTCCATCCGGCAATCAGCCCCAGCATTTT. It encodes CASSWGPSGNQPQHF.

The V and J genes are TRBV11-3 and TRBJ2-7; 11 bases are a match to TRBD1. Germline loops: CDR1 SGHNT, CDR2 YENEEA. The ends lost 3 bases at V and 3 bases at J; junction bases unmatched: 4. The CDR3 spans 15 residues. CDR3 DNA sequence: TGTGCCAGCAGCTTCTCCGGGACAGGGGGCTACGAGCAGTACTTC. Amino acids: CASSFSGTGGYEQYF.

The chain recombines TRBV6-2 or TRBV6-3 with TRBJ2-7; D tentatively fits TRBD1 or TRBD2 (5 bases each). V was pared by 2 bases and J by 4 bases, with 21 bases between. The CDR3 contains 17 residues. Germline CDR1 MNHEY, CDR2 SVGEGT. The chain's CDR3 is CASSYPPEGEPRYEQYF. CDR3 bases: TGTGCCAGCAGTTACCCCCCAGAAGGGGAGCCGAGGTACGAGCAGTACTTC.

The CDR3 DNA reads as TGTGCCAGCAGACCCCTATGGAACACCGGGGAGCTGTTTTTT. This gives the protein CASRPLWNTGELFF. The rearrangement joins TRBV3-1 (or the pseudogene TRBV3-2) to TRBJ2-2, with unresolved D. This CDR3 region has 14 residues. CDR1 and CDR2 (germline): LGHDT, YNNKEL (reference sequence). The V end lost 6 bases, the J end lost 1 base, and 9 bases lay between the germline ends.

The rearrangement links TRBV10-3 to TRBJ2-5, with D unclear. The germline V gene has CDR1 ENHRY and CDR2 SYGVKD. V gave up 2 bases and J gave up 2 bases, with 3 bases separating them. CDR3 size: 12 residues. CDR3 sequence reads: CAISERQETQYF. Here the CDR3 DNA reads TGTGCCATCAGTGAGCGGCAAGAGACCCAGTACTTC.

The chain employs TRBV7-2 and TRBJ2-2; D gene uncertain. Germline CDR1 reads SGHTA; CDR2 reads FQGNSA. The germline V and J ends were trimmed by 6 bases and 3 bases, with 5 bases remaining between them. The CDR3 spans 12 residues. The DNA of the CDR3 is TGTGCCAGCAGTCCTCACACCGGGGAGCTGTTTTTT. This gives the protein CASSPHTGELFF.

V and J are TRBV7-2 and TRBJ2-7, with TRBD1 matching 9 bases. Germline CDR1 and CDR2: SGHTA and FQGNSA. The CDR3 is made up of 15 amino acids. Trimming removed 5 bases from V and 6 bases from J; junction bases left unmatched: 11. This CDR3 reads CASSRRGQGTSEQYF. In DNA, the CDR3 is TGTGCCAGCAGCCGGAGGGGACAGGGTACTAGCGAGCAGTACTTC.